A selection of T cell receptor beta chains follows, all from one sample in a study of T cell changes during pregnancy in multiple sclerosis. Here immunoSEQ multiplex PCR was the method, and the copy in TCRdb shows in-frame clones only, minus some. The sample lists some 58,000 clones; around 96% were seen once. Source: CD8+ T cells from peripheral blood mononuclear cells, taken after pregnancy. All receptors derive from a female donor with multiple sclerosis, enrolled in a pregnancy study. Both conserved end residues are part of each CDR3. D genes are given only for firm matches. Clone sizes are given selectively: once, few, many, or a class where the clone is expanded.

d_gene,v_gene,j_gene,abundance,CDR3nt,CDR3aa
-,TRBV7-9,TRBJ2-2,-,TGTGCCAGCAGCTTAGTGGGACTCCCGAAAACCGGGGAGCTGTTTTTT,CASSLVGLPKTGELFF
TRBD2,TRBV7-9,TRBJ2-3,-,TGTGCCAGCAGCTTAACGGGAGGGATCACAGATACGCAGTATTTT,CASSLTGGITDTQYF
TRBD2,TRBV19,TRBJ2-7,-,TGTGCCAGTAGTATAGTCCAGCCAGCGGGACCCCACGAGCAGTACTTC,CASSIVQPAGPHEQYF
-,TRBV4-3,TRBJ1-1,-,TGCGCCAGCAGCCACGCGGGACGCCCGATCGTATTCTTT,CASSHAGRPIVFF
TRBD1,TRBV4-2,TRBJ1-6,-,TGTGCCAGCAGCCAAGGGGGACAGTTAAATTCACCCCTCCACTTT,CASSQGGQLNSPLHF
TRBD1,TRBV6-5,TRBJ2-3,-,TGTGCCAGCAGTTACAGGGGGCTAAGCACAGATACGCAGTATTTT,CASSYRGLSTDTQYF
TRBD2,TRBV27,TRBJ2-1,-,TGTGCCAGCAGTCCCATAGCGGGGCTCTACAATGAGCAGTTCTTC,CASSPIAGLYNEQFF
-,TRBV27,TRBJ2-2,-,TGTGCCAGCGGTGGACTTTCCACCGGGGAGCTGTTTTTT,CASGGLSTGELFF
-,TRBV9,TRBJ2-2,-,TGTGCCAGCAGTGGGGCTAGCGCAGGCGGGGAGCTGTTTTTT,CASSGASAGGELFF
-,TRBV7-6,TRBJ1-2,-,TGTGCCAGCAGCCCAGGCGCGGAGTCTAGCGGCTACACCTTC,CASSPGAESSGYTF
-,TRBV19,TRBJ1-2,-,TGTGCCAGTATCCGCGGGGGGGAATATGGCTACACCTTC,CASIRGGEYGYTF
-,TRBV29-1,TRBJ2-2,-,TGCAGCGTTGAAGGGGCAGGGACTGAGCTGTTTTTT,CSVEGAGTELFF
TRBD2,TRBV28,TRBJ2-5,once,TGTGCCAGCAGTTCCCCTGGGGGTAGCGGGAGTAAGACCCAGTACTTC,CASSSPGGSGSKTQYF
-,TRBV19,TRBJ1-2,-,TGTGCCAGTAGCCTAGGGGGTAGATCTGCATCCGTCGATGGCTACACCTTC,CASSLGGRSASVDGYTF
TRBD1,TRBV5-5,TRBJ1-1,-,TGTGCCAGCAGCCCAGTACAGGGGATTGGCGCTGAAGCTTTCTTT,CASSPVQGIGAEAFF
-,TRBV15,TRBJ1-5,-,TGTGCCACCAGCAGAGATGGGGGGACGAGATGGGGTTATAGCAATCAGCCCCAGCATTTT,CATSRDGGTRWGYSNQPQHF
-,TRBV2,TRBJ2-7,-,TGTGCCAGCAGTGGCCTACAGAAGCAGTACTTC,CASSGLQKQYF
-,TRBV28,TRBJ2-7,-,TGTGCCAGCAGTTTATTGCGGGACCCCGCCTACGAGCAGTACTTC,CASSLLRDPAYEQYF
TRBD2,TRBV9,TRBJ2-3,-,TGTGCCAGCAGCATAAGCGGGAGGACCGGCGATACGCAGTATTTT,CASSISGRTGDTQYF
-,TRBV27,TRBJ2-7,-,TGTGCCAGCAGTTTCGGGCAGGGCTACGAGCAGTACTTC,CASSFGQGYEQYF
-,TRBV11-1,TRBJ2-7,-,TGTGCCAGCAGTAATGGAGGTTCCTACGAGCAGTACTTC,CASSNGGSYEQYF
-,TRBV7-3,TRBJ2-1,-,TGTGCCAGCAGCCCAGGGTGGGGTAATGAGCAGTTCTTC,CASSPGWGNEQFF
TRBD1,TRBV7-9,TRBJ2-7,-,TGTGCCAGCAGCGGAATAGCCGGGACAGGGGATGACGAGCAGTACTTC,CASSGIAGTGDDEQYF
-,TRBV30,TRBJ1-2,-,TGTGCCTGGAGTAAAGGGAGGAATGGCTACACCTTC,CAWSKGRNGYTF
TRBD1,TRBV7-9,TRBJ1-2,few,TGTGCCAGCAGCTCTCAGGGGGCTTTCGTTGGCTACACCTTC,CASSSQGAFVGYTF
-,TRBV27,TRBJ2-5,-,TGTGCCAGCAGTTCCAGGTCCCAGAGTCAAGAGACCCAGTACTTC,CASSSRSQSQETQYF
TRBD1,TRBV7-6,TRBJ1-5,few,TGTGCCAGCAGCGAAGACAGGGGGAGCAATCAGCCCCAGCATTTT,CASSEDRGSNQPQHF
TRBD2,TRBV2,TRBJ2-5,-,TGTGCCAGCAGCGGACTAGCGGGAATGGGGCAAGAGACCCAGTACTTC,CASSGLAGMGQETQYF
TRBD2,TRBV6-5,TRBJ2-5,-,TGTGCCAGCAGCCACATAGCGGGAGCGGGGGAGACCCAGTACTTC,CASSHIAGAGETQYF
TRBD2,TRBV7-8,TRBJ2-7,-,TGTGCCAGTAGTACACCGGGACTAGCCCACTACGAGCAGTACTTC,CASSTPGLAHYEQYF
TRBD2,TRBV7-2,TRBJ2-3,once,TGTGCCAGCAGCTACCCCCTAGCGGGAGGGCCTGGCACAGATACGCAGTATTTT,CASSYPLAGGPGTDTQYF
-,TRBV2,TRBJ1-4,-,TGTGCCAGCAGTGGACAGCAGGGCGGTGAAAAACTGTTTTTT,CASSGQQGGEKLFF
-,TRBV7-9,TRBJ2-3,-,TGTGCCAGCAGCTCCCCCGCGGGAAGCACAGATACGCAGTATTTT,CASSSPAGSTDTQYF
TRBD1,TRBV5-4,TRBJ1-4,-,TGTGCCAGCAGCTCAAGTCCCGGGACAGGGGGCCTCAATGAAAAACTGTTTTTT,CASSSSPGTGGLNEKLFF
TRBD1,TRBV15,TRBJ1-1,-,TGTGCCACCAGCACCGGGACAGGGTGGGGGAACACTGAAGCTTTCTTT,CATSTGTGWGNTEAFF
-,TRBV28,TRBJ2-7,-,TGTGCCAGCAGCACAGGACGGTTCTACGAGCAGTACTTC,CASSTGRFYEQYF
TRBD2,TRBV28,TRBJ2-1,-,TGTGCCAGCAGTCCCCCGGGAGGGGATACCGGACTAGCGGCTTGGCATGAGCAGTTCTTC,CASSPPGGDTGLAAWHEQFF
-,TRBV5-1,TRBJ2-7,-,TGCGCCAGCAGCTTGGAGAGGTCTGAGCAGTACTTC,CASSLERSEQYF
-,TRBV27,TRBJ2-7,-,TGTGCCAGCAGTTTATCTGGCGGGTCCTTCTACGAGCAGTACTTC,CASSLSGGSFYEQYF
-,TRBV28,TRBJ1-2,-,TGTGCCAGCAGTCTGCTCCGGGGTCCGCTGGGCTACACCTTC,CASSLLRGPLGYTF
-,TRBV16,TRBJ1-2,-,TGTGCCAGCAGCCAATCAGACTCTCAGAGGTATGGCTACACCTTC,CASSQSDSQRYGYTF
TRBD2,TRBV9,TRBJ2-1,-,TGTGCCAGCAGCGTAGCCTCCCCCCGGGACTACTCCTACAATGAGCAGTTCTTC,CASSVASPRDYSYNEQFF
-,TRBV4-3,TRBJ1-1,-,TGCGCCAGCAGCCAAGTCCAGAACACTGAAGCTTTCTTT,CASSQVQNTEAFF
TRBD2,TRBV2,TRBJ2-2,-,TGTGCCAGCAGTGAAAAACCCCCGCTAGCGGGAGACTATGAGGAGCTGTTTTTT,CASSEKPPLAGDYEELFF
TRBD2,TRBV10-2,TRBJ2-7,-,TGCGCCAGCAGTGGATATACTAGCGGGAGCTACGAGCAGTACTTC,CASSGYTSGSYEQYF